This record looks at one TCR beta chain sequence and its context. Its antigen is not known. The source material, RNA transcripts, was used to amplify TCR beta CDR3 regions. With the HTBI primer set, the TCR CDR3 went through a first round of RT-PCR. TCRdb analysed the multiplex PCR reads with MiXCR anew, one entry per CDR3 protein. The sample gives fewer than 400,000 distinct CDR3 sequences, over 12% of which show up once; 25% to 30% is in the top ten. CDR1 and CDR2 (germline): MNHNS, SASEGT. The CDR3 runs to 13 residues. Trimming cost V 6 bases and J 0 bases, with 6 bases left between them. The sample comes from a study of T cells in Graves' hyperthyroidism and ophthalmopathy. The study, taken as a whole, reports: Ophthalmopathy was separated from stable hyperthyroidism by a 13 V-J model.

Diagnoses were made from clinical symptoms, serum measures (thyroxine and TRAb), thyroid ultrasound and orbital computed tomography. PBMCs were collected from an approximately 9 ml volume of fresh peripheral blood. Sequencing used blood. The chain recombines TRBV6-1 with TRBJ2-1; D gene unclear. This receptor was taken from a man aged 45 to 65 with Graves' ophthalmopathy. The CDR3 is CASSSNSYNEQFF. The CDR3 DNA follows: TGTGCCAGCAGCAGTAACTCCTACAATGAGCAGTTCTTC.